These T cell receptor beta chains were read from a single sample in a study of blood T cell repertoires in COVID-19. Assay: immunoSEQ multiplex PCR; the TCRdb copy retains only in-frame clones and omits some. The repertoire has about 110,000 clones, around three quarters of them found once; the top ten carry around 4.2%. Source material: peripheral blood. The source is a human donor in a cohort sampled during active or convalescent COVID-19. Each CDR3 is given with its conserved first and last residue. A D gene is named only where the DNA matches it firmly. A clone size is listed for some rows: how often the clone was seen (once, few, many), or a class if it is expanded.

CDR3aa: CASSRARGSGGTDTQYF
CDR3nt: TGCGCCAGCAGCAGGGCCCGAGGGAGTGGCGGCACAGATACGCAGTATTTT
abundance: NA
d_gene: NA
j_gene: TRBJ2-3
v_gene: TRBV5-1

CDR3aa: CASSYQTGATNEKLFF
CDR3nt: TGTGCCAGCAGTTACCAGACAGGAGCAACTAATGAAAAACTGTTTTTT
abundance: NA
d_gene: NA
j_gene: TRBJ1-4
v_gene: TRBV6-6

CDR3aa: CASRGVVVNEQFF
CDR3nt: TGTGCCAGCAGGGGAGTGGTAGTAAATGAGCAGTTCTTC
abundance: NA
d_gene: NA
j_gene: TRBJ2-1
v_gene: TRBV12-3/TRBV12-4

CDR3aa: CASRDRDEKLFF
CDR3nt: TGTGCCAGCAGGGACAGGGATGAAAAACTGTTTTTT
abundance: once
d_gene: TRBD1
j_gene: TRBJ1-4
v_gene: TRBV7-9

CDR3aa: CASSQNRGQETQYF
CDR3nt: TGTGCCAGCAGCCAAAACAGGGGTCAAGAGACCCAGTACTTC
abundance: NA
d_gene: TRBD1
j_gene: TRBJ2-5
v_gene: TRBV14

CDR3aa: CASSKARTSGGQETQYF
CDR3nt: TGTGCCAGCAGCAAAGCCCGGACTAGCGGGGGGCAAGAGACCCAGTACTTC
abundance: NA
d_gene: NA
j_gene: TRBJ2-5
v_gene: TRBV21-1

CDR3aa: CASSPAREGYTF
CDR3nt: TGTGCCAGCTCACCAGCCAGGGAAGGCTACACCTTC
abundance: NA
d_gene: NA
j_gene: TRBJ1-2
v_gene: TRBV18

CDR3aa: CASSEGTRVLSKNIQYF
CDR3nt: TGTGCCAGCAGTGAAGGCACCAGGGTTCTATCCAAAAACATTCAGTACTTC
abundance: NA
d_gene: NA
j_gene: TRBJ2-4
v_gene: TRBV2

CDR3aa: CASSLGQGTLNEQFF
CDR3nt: TGTGCCAGCAGCTTGGGTCAGGGGACCCTCAATGAGCAGTTCTTC
abundance: NA
d_gene: NA
j_gene: TRBJ2-1
v_gene: TRBV5-5

CDR3aa: CASSQIGGPKETQYF
CDR3nt: TGTGCCAGCAGCCAGATCGGCGGCCCAAAAGAGACCCAGTACTTC
abundance: NA
d_gene: NA
j_gene: TRBJ2-5
v_gene: TRBV4-2

CDR3aa: CASSQDTQLAVIYEQYF
CDR3nt: TGCGCCAGCAGCCAGGATACACAACTAGCGGTGATCTACGAGCAGTACTTC
abundance: NA
d_gene: TRBD2
j_gene: TRBJ2-7
v_gene: TRBV4-3

CDR3aa: CASSLWRNRNEKLFF
CDR3nt: TGTGCCAGCAGCCTCTGGCGGAACAGGAATGAAAAACTGTTTTTT
abundance: NA
d_gene: NA
j_gene: TRBJ1-4
v_gene: TRBV5-6

CDR3aa: CASSQGPSYEQYF
CDR3nt: TGTGCCAGCAGCCAGGGGCCCTCCTACGAGCAGTACTTC
abundance: few
d_gene: NA
j_gene: TRBJ2-7
v_gene: TRBV28

CDR3aa: CASSQTSGGRSSYEQYF
CDR3nt: TGTGCCAGTAGTCAGACTAGCGGGGGCCGAAGCTCCTACGAGCAGTACTTC
abundance: NA
d_gene: TRBD2
j_gene: TRBJ2-7
v_gene: TRBV19

CDR3aa: CASSFGRFVGGETQYF
CDR3nt: TGTGCCAGCAGCTTCGGGCGATTTGTAGGGGGCGAGACCCAGTACTTC
abundance: NA
d_gene: TRBD1
j_gene: TRBJ2-5
v_gene: TRBV5-6

CDR3aa: CASSHTVQLAGGLNEQFF
CDR3nt: TGTGCCAGCAGCCATACCGTCCAACTAGCGGGAGGGTTGAATGAGCAGTTCTTC
abundance: NA
d_gene: TRBD2
j_gene: TRBJ2-1
v_gene: TRBV7-9

CDR3aa: CASSLLGYGANTGELFF
CDR3nt: TGTGCCAGCAGCTTGTTAGGGTACGGGGCGAACACCGGGGAGCTGTTTTTT
abundance: NA
d_gene: NA
j_gene: TRBJ2-2
v_gene: TRBV5-6

CDR3aa: CASSSWGNTEAFF
CDR3nt: TGTGCCAGCAGTTCCTGGGGCAACACTGAAGCTTTCTTT
abundance: few
d_gene: NA
j_gene: TRBJ1-1
v_gene: TRBV6-2/TRBV6-3

CDR3aa: CASSSYMGSSYEQYF
CDR3nt: TGCGCCAGCAGCTCCTACATGGGCAGCTCCTACGAGCAGTACTTC
abundance: NA
d_gene: NA
j_gene: TRBJ2-7
v_gene: TRBV5-1

CDR3aa: CASKPTDRYSNQPQHF
CDR3nt: TGTGCCAGTAAACCAACTGACAGATATAGCAATCAGCCCCAGCATTTT
abundance: few
d_gene: NA
j_gene: TRBJ1-5
v_gene: TRBV19

CDR3aa: CASSPGLAGGLGETQYF
CDR3nt: TGCGCCAGCAGCCCGGGACTAGCGGGAGGGCTGGGGGAGACCCAGTACTTC
abundance: few
d_gene: TRBD2
j_gene: TRBJ2-5
v_gene: TRBV5-1

CDR3aa: CASSQDVVQGFAYEQYF
CDR3nt: TGTGCCAGCAGCCAAGATGTTGTGCAGGGGTTCGCCTACGAGCAGTACTTC
abundance: NA
d_gene: NA
j_gene: TRBJ2-7
v_gene: TRBV3-1/TRBV3-2

CDR3aa: CASSLDSPTYEQYF
CDR3nt: TGTGCCAGCAGCTTAGATTCGCCTACCTACGAGCAGTACTTC
abundance: NA
d_gene: NA
j_gene: TRBJ2-7
v_gene: TRBV11-2

CDR3aa: CASSQATYEQYF
CDR3nt: TGTGCCAGCAGCCAAGCCACCTACGAGCAGTACTTC
abundance: NA
d_gene: NA
j_gene: TRBJ2-7
v_gene: TRBV3-1/TRBV3-2

CDR3aa: CASSYSGTYNEQFF
CDR3nt: TGTGCCAGCAGTTACAGCGGTACCTACAATGAGCAGTTCTTC
abundance: NA
d_gene: NA
j_gene: TRBJ2-1
v_gene: TRBV27

CDR3aa: CASSPSGRTDTQYF
CDR3nt: TGCGCCAGCAGCCCGTCGGGTAGGACAGATACGCAGTATTTT
abundance: NA
d_gene: NA
j_gene: TRBJ2-3
v_gene: TRBV4-3

CDR3aa: CAWSGTSGRQSTDTQYF
CDR3nt: TGTGCCTGGAGTGGGACTAGCGGCCGACAAAGCACAGATACGCAGTATTTT
abundance: NA
d_gene: TRBD2
j_gene: TRBJ2-3
v_gene: TRBV30

CDR3aa: CASSYSPSGPDNEQFF
CDR3nt: TGTGCCAGCAGTTACTCTCCTAGCGGACCCGACAATGAGCAGTTCTTC
abundance: NA
d_gene: TRBD2
j_gene: TRBJ2-1
v_gene: TRBV6-5

CDR3aa: CASSPRDLIAGGPLTDTQYF
CDR3nt: TGTGCCAGCAGCCCCCGGGACTTAATAGCGGGAGGGCCACTCACAGATACGCAGTATTTT
abundance: NA
d_gene: TRBD2
j_gene: TRBJ2-3
v_gene: TRBV9

CDR3aa: CASRTPDSPLHF
CDR3nt: TGTGCCAGCAGAACCCCGGATTCACCCCTCCACTTT
abundance: few
d_gene: NA
j_gene: TRBJ1-6
v_gene: TRBV28

CDR3aa: CASSQGPKDRTYEQYF
CDR3nt: TGCGCCAGCAGCCAAGGTCCAAAGGACAGGACCTACGAGCAGTACTTC
abundance: NA
d_gene: TRBD1
j_gene: TRBJ2-7
v_gene: TRBV4-1

CDR3aa: CASSLSGRAAYNEQFF
CDR3nt: TGTGCCAGCAGCCTTAGCGGGAGGGCCGCCTACAATGAGCAGTTCTTC
abundance: NA
d_gene: TRBD2
j_gene: TRBJ2-1
v_gene: TRBV9

CDR3aa: CASSSVRVGTNEKLFF
CDR3nt: TGTGCCAGCAGCTCTGTACGCGTTGGAACTAATGAAAAACTGTTTTTT
abundance: NA
d_gene: NA
j_gene: TRBJ1-4
v_gene: TRBV5-8

CDR3aa: CASSDWTGGSYNEQFF
CDR3nt: TGTGCCAGCAGTGACTGGACAGGGGGGTCCTACAATGAGCAGTTCTTC
abundance: NA
d_gene: TRBD1
j_gene: TRBJ2-1
v_gene: TRBV25-1

CDR3aa: CASSLSGGGVKGEQFF
CDR3nt: TGCGCCAGCAGCTTGTCTGGGGGAGGGGTTAAGGGTGAGCAGTTCTTC
abundance: NA
d_gene: TRBD2
j_gene: TRBJ2-1
v_gene: TRBV5-1

CDR3aa: CAWSVGTVNTEAFF
CDR3nt: TGTGCCTGGAGTGTTGGGACAGTGAACACTGAAGCTTTCTTT
abundance: NA
d_gene: TRBD1
j_gene: TRBJ1-1
v_gene: TRBV30

CDR3aa: CASSSTQRQGHLQYF
CDR3nt: TGTGCCAGTAGTTCTACCCAACGACAGGGCCACCTTCAGTACTTC
abundance: NA
d_gene: TRBD1
j_gene: TRBJ2-7
v_gene: TRBV19

CDR3aa: CASSLAWRGVGETQYF
CDR3nt: TGCGCCAGCAGCTTGGCCTGGCGGGGGGTGGGAGAGACCCAGTACTTC
abundance: once
d_gene: TRBD2
j_gene: TRBJ2-5
v_gene: TRBV5-1

CDR3aa: CASSPGGKAEAFF
CDR3nt: TGTGCCAGCAGCCCGGGGGGAAAGGCTGAAGCTTTCTTT
abundance: NA
d_gene: NA
j_gene: TRBJ1-1
v_gene: TRBV5-4

CDR3aa: CASRSREVGTQYF
CDR3nt: TGTGCCAGCAGGAGCCGGGAGGTTGGGACCCAGTACTTC
abundance: NA
d_gene: TRBD2
j_gene: TRBJ2-5
v_gene: TRBV7-6

CDR3aa: CASSLVRPAGPETQYF
CDR3nt: TGTGCCAGCAGCTTAGTCAGGCCGGCAGGGCCGGAGACCCAGTACTTC
abundance: NA
d_gene: NA
j_gene: TRBJ2-5
v_gene: TRBV7-2

CDR3aa: CASSLAGVWSNQPQHF
CDR3nt: TGTGCCAGCAGCTTGGCAGGGGTTTGGAGCAATCAGCCCCAGCATTTT
abundance: NA
d_gene: NA
j_gene: TRBJ1-5
v_gene: TRBV5-6